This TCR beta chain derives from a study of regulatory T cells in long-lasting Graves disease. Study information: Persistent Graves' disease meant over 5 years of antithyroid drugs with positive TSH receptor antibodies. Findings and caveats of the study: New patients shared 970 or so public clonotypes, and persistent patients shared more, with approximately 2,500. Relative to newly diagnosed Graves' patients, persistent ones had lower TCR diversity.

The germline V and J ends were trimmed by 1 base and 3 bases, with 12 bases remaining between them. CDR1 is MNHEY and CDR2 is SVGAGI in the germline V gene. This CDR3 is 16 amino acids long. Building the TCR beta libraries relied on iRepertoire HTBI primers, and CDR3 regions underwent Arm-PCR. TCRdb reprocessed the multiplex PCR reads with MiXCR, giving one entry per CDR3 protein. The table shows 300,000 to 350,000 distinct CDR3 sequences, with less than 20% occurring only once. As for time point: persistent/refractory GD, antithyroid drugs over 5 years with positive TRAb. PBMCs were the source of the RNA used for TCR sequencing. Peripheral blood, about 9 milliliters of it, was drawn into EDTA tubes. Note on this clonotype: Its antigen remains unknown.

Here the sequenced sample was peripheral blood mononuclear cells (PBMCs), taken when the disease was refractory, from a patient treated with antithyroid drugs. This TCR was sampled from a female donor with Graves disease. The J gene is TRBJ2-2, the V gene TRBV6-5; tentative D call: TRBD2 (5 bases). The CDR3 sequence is CASSYFMYSDTGELFF. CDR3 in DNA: TGTGCCAGCAGTTACTTCATGTATAGCGACACCGGGGAGCTGTTTTTT.